The rows below give T cell receptor beta chains drawn from one sample of a study of T cells after yellow fever vaccination. TCRdb re-called the 5' RACE reads through MiXCR, storing one row per CDR3 protein. The sample yields about 340,000 distinct CDR3 sequences, around 12% seen once. This sample comprised CD4+ T cells sorted from PBMCs, obtained 15 days after the yellow fever booster vaccination. The receptor set was obtained from a man aged 18 to 35 who received the YFV17D yellow fever vaccine. The CDR3 runs from the conserved cysteine through the conserved F or W.

v_gene	j_gene	CDR3aa
TRBV25-1	TRBJ2-5	CASSESPGQAQETQYF
TRBV15	TRBJ2-2	CATSRVGSVSGELFF
TRBV11-2	TRBJ2-5	CASSPSTGGETQYF
TRBV5-1	TRBJ1-3	CASSRAGGSGNTIYF
TRBV4-3	TRBJ1-2	CASSRGVGYGYTF
TRBV27	TRBJ2-6	CASSWGGAGANVLTF
TRBV28	TRBJ1-1	CASNYRGRTEAFF
TRBV5-4	TRBJ2-7	CASSSGQGINEQYF
TRBV19	TRBJ2-3	CASSPGRDTQYF
TRBV5-1	TRBJ2-1	CASSVGLAGADEQFF
TRBV9	TRBJ2-3	CASSNRGRYTDTQYF
TRBV7-2	TRBJ2-3	CASSLAGGPVDTQYF
TRBV4-3	TRBJ2-3	CASAKRGSSTDTQYF
TRBV7-2	TRBJ1-6	CASSPPGQGAYNSPLHF
TRBV7-8	TRBJ2-7	CASSVDREGEQYF
TRBV12-3/TRBV12-4	TRBJ1-2	CASSFSGYGYTF
TRBV12-3/TRBV12-4	TRBJ1-2	CASSFYPGDYGYTF
TRBV20-1	TRBJ2-3	CSARDPQGADTQYF
TRBV6-5	TRBJ1-5	CASSGRPNQPQHF
TRBV12-3/TRBV12-4	TRBJ1-5	CASHPGYSNQPQHF
TRBV29-1	TRBJ2-2	CSVARTNTGELFF
TRBV4-3	TRBJ2-7	CASSQDRAGYEQYF
TRBV19	TRBJ2-1	CASSIAVGEQFF
TRBV27	TRBJ2-1	CASSPSGGTSYNEQFF
TRBV27	TRBJ1-4	CASSWDRGEKLFF
TRBV12-3/TRBV12-4	TRBJ1-5	CASSLNWEVGQPQHF
TRBV6-6	TRBJ1-5	CASLLAQGSNQPQHF
TRBV20-1	TRBJ1-1	CSARNWRDTEAFF
TRBV6-5	TRBJ2-3	CASSRHRDQDNTQYF
TRBV9	TRBJ2-1	CASSPPLRTDTDNEQFF
TRBV7-2	TRBJ1-2	CASSLTGTGTFLSTF
TRBV19	TRBJ1-4	CASALPTGREKLFF
TRBV2	TRBJ1-1	CASSVDREAFF
TRBV9	TRBJ1-1	CASSVVAGKSTEAFF
TRBV30	TRBJ1-2	CAWSGGAYGYTF
TRBV4-1	TRBJ2-1	CASSQDSGERLAGGNEQFF
TRBV5-5	TRBJ2-2	CASSLMGAGELFF
TRBV6-4	TRBJ2-6	CASRTTPKVSGANVLTF
TRBV4-2	TRBJ1-3	CASSKDPDGSAGNTIYF
TRBV5-4	TRBJ1-6	CASSLHQGNSPLHF
TRBV9	TRBJ1-4	CASCPGERRNEKLFF
TRBV5-1	TRBJ2-2	CASRNWISGPTGELFF
TRBV5-1	TRBJ1-5	CASSLAGTLNQPQHF
TRBV12-3/TRBV12-4	TRBJ2-5	CACSFTSGAQYF
TRBV11-2	TRBJ1-6	CASSLDHNSPLHF
TRBV5-1	TRBJ1-1	CASSLASASAEAFF